This section outlines one T cell receptor beta chain sequence together with its context. Germline CDR1 SGHTA, CDR2 FQGNSA. Between the trimmed V and J ends, which lost 1 base and 0 bases, there was a span of 10 bases. The CDR3 has 16 amino acids. This sample is part of a study of shared clonotypes between healthy human individuals. The data were produced by immunoSEQ multiplex PCR, yet TCRdb's version contains in-frame clones alone and is incomplete. Of some 1 million clones in the sample, roughly 80% were seen once. The TCR sequence derives from a man aged 18 to 29 in good health. This chain uses TRBV7-2 with TRBJ1-3; the D gene is possibly TRBD1 (6 bases). Sequencing was done on a sample of memory CD4+ T cells sorted from blood. The subset: CD45RA-negative fraction. The CDR3 loop is CASSLGGRTSGNTIYF. The CDR3 bases are TGTGCCAGCAGCTTAGGGGGGCGGACCTCTGGAAACACCATATATTTT.